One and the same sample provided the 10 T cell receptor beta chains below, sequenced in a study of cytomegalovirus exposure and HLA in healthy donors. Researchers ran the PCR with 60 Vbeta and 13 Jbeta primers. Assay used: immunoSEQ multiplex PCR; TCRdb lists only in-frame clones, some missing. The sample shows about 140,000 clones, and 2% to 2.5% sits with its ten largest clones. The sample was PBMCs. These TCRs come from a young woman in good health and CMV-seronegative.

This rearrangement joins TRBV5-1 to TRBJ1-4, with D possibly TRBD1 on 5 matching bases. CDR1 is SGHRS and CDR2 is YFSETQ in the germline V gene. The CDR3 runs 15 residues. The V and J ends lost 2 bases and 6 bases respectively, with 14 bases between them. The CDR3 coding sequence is TGCGCCAGCAGCTTCGCGGGGCAAACAGATGAAAAACTGTTTTTT. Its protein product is CASSFAGQTDEKLFF.

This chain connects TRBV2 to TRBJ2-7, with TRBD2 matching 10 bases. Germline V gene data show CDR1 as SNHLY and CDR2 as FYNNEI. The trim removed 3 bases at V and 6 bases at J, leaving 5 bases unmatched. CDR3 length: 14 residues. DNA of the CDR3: TGTGCCAGCAGTGACCTAGCGGGAGTTCGCGAGCAGTACTTC. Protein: CASSDLAGVREQYF.

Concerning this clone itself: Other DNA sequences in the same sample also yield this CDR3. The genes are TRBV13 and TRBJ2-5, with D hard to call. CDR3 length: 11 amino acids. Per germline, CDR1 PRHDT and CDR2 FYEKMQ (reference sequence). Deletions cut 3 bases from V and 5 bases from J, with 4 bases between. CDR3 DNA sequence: TGTGCCAGCAGCTTTGGCGAGACCCAGTACTTC. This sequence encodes CASSFGETQYF.

CDR3 nucleotides: TGTGCCAGTAGTACCCCCTTCTGGGGACAGATGAACACCGGGGAGCTGTTTTTT. This gives the protein CASSTPFWGQMNTGELFF. The chain couples TRBV19 to TRBJ2-2; 7 bases map to TRBD1. Germline CDR1 reads LNHDA; CDR2 reads SQIVND (reference sequence). V shed 4 bases and J 1 base; nucleotides not matched to a gene: 12. The CDR3 spans 18 residues.

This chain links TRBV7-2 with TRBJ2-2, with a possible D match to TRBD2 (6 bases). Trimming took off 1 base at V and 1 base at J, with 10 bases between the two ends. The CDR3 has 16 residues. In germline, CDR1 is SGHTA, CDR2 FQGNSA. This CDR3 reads CASSLVGLKNTGELFF. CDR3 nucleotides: TGTGCCAGCAGCTTAGTAGGACTAAAGAACACCGGGGAGCTGTTTTTT.

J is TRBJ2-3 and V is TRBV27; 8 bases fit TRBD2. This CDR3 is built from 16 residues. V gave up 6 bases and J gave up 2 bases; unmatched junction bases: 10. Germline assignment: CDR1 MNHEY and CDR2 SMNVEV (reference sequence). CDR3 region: CASRDETSVSTDTQYF. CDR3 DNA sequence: TGTGCCAGCAGGGACGAGACTAGCGTTTCCACAGATACGCAGTATTTT.

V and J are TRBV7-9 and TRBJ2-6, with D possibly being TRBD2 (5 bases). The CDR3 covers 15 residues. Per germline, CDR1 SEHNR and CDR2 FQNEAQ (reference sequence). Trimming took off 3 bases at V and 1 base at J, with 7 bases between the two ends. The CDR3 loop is CASSFEGSGANVLTF. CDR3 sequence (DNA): TGTGCCAGCAGCTTCGAGGGTTCTGGGGCCAACGTCCTGACTTTC.

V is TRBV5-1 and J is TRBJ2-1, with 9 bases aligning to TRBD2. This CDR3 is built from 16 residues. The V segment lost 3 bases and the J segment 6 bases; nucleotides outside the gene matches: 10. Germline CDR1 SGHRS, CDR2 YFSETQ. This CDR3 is CASSYRAGGSPNEQFF. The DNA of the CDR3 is TGCGCCAGCAGCTACCGAGCGGGAGGATCCCCCAATGAGCAGTTCTTC.

The CDR3 DNA sequence: TGTGCCACCAGCGGGGGACTAGCGTTAGAGACCCAGTACTTC. Translation gives CATSGGLALETQYF. This chain connects TRBV15 to TRBJ2-5; 10 nucleotides align to TRBD2. The CDR3 spans 14 residues. Trimming took 5 bases from V and 4 from J; bases not matched to a gene: 4. Germline-derived CDR1 and CDR2 are LNHNV and YYDKDF (reference sequence).

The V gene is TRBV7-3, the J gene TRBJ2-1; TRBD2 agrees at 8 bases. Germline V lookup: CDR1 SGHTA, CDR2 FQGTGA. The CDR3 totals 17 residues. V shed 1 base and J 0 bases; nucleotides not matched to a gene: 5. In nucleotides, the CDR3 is TGTGCCAGCAGCTTAATCGGCGGGAGGTACTCCTACAATGAGCAGTTCTTC. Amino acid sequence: CASSLIGGRYSYNEQFF.